This TCR beta chain was obtained from a study of cytomegalovirus exposure and HLA in healthy donors. A note on this clone: Antigen unknown.

PCR amplification relied on 60 Vbeta primers (plus 13 Jbeta primers). The data were produced by immunoSEQ multiplex PCR, yet TCRdb's version contains in-frame clones alone and is incomplete. The sample has around 130,000 clones; roughly four fifths are singletons. Whole-study findings and limits: The likely explanation for a cluster of highly shared sequence variants was sequencing artifact. Investigators reported over 150 TCR beta chains as tied to cytomegalovirus.

The germline V and J ends were trimmed by 5 bases and 5 bases, with 9 bases remaining between them. CDR3 length equals 12 residues. Germline V gene data show CDR1 as SNHLY and CDR2 as FYNNEI. V is TRBV2 and J is TRBJ1-2; no definite D call. This clonotype originated in a girl aged 2 to 9 in good health and CMV-seronegative. Sequencing was carried out using PBMCs. CDR3 protein: CASSRTPYGYTF. The CDR3 DNA follows: TGTGCCAGCAGTCGTACACCGTATGGCTACACCTTC.